The present TCR beta chain was sequenced within a study of blood T cell repertoires in COVID-19. Study-wide context: Donors in the United States, Italy and Spain gave samples during acute or convalescent COVID-19. PBMCs, B-cell-depleted T cells, or T cells were the source of the cDNA or gDNA that made up the material.

In the source study's methods: Amplification of reference gene primers provided the estimated nucleated cell counts. The method was immunoSEQ multiplex PCR; TCRdb's version includes in-frame clones alone and lacks a portion of them. V, J and clone size derive from that table, while D and trimming were established from the DNA sequence. The sample gives about 83,000 clones, 86% of which show up once; approximately 21% is in the top ten. The CDR3 covers 14 residues. Deletions cut 5 bases from V and 7 bases from J, with 17 bases between. Looked up from germline, CDR1 is SQVTM and CDR2 is ANQGSEA. The chain joins TRBV29-1 to TRBJ2-2, with D possibly TRBD1 on 6 matching bases. The sample taken for sequencing was peripheral blood. This receptor was identified in a woman of 80 years or more in a cohort sampled during active or convalescent COVID-19. The CDR3: CSVTGQGFGGELFF. The CDR3, as DNA: TGCAGCGTTACCGGGCAGGGGTTTGGCGGGGAGCTGTTTTTT.